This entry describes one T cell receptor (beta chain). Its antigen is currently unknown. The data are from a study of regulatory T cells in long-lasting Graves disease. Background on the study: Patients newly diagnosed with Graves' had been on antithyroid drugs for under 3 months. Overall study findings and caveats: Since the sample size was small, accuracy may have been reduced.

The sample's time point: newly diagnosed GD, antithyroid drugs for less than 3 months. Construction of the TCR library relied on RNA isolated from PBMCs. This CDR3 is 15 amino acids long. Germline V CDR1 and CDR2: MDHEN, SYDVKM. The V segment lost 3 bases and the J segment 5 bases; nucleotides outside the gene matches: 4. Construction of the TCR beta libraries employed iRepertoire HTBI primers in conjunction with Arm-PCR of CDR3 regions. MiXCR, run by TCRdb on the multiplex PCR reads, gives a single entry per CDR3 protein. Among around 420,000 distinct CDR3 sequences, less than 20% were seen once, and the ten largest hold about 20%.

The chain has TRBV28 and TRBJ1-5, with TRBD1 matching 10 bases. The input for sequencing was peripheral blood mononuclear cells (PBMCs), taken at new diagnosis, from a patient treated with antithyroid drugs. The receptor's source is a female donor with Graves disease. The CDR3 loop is CASSFPGQGDQPQHF. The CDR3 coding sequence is TGTGCCAGCAGTTTTCCAGGACAGGGGGATCAGCCCCAGCATTTT.